This record covers a single TCR beta chain. TCRdb reprocessed the 5' RACE reads via MiXCR and lists one record per CDR3 protein. The profile shows about 32,000 distinct CDR3 sequences, approximately 25% of them singletons. CDR3 size: 15 residues. Germline loops: CDR1 SGDLS, CDR2 YYNGEE. Trimming removed 0 bases from V and 6 bases from J; junction bases left unmatched: 7. Sequenced: memory CD4+ T cells sorted from blood. The subset: memory CD4+ T cells, CD4+CD45RO+CD25-. The TCR was taken from a female donor with breast cancer. This rearrangement joins TRBV9 to TRBJ2-3; 7 bases agree with TRBD2. CDR3 sequence: CASSVVAGVGDTQYF. CDR3 DNA: TGTGCCAGCAGCGTAGTTGCGGGAGTAGGGGATACGCAGTATTTT.